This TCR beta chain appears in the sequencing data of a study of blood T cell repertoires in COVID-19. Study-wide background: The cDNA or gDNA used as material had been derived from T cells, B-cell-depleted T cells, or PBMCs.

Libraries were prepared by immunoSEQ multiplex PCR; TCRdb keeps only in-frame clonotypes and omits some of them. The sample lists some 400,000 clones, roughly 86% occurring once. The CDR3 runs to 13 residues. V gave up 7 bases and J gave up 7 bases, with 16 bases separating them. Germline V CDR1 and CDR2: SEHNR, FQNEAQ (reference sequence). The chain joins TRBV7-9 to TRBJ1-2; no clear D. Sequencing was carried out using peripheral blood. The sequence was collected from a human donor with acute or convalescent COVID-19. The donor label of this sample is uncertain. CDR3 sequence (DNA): TGTGCCAGCACTCGAGGCGCGGAGGGTGGCTACACCTTC. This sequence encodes CASTRGAEGGYTF.